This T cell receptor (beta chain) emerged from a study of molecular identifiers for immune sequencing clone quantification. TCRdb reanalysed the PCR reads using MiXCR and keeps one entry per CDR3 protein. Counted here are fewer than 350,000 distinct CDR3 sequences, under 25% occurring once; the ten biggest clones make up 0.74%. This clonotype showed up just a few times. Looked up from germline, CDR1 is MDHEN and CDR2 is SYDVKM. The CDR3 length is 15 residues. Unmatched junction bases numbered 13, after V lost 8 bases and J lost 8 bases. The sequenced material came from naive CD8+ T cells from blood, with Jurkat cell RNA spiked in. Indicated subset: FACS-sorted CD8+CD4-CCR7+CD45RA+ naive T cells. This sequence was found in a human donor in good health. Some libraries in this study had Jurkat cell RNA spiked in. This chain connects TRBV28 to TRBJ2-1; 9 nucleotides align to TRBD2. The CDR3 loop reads CASQFRGLAKDEQFF. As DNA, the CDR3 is TGTGCCAGCCAGTTTCGAGGACTAGCGAAGGATGAGCAGTTCTTC.